This TCR beta chain was identified during a study of blood T cell repertoires in COVID-19. Study overall: Sites in the United States, Italy and Spain provided acute and convalescent COVID-19 samples. The cDNA or gDNA used as material had been derived from T cells, B-cell-depleted T cells, or PBMCs.

Authors' methods: Nucleated cell counts were estimated from reference gene primer amplification. Profiling relied on immunoSEQ multiplex PCR, and the TCRdb table lists in-frame clones only, not all of them. D and trimming come from the DNA, and the V and J calls and clone size come from that table. The data hold hundreds of thousands of clones, with about 80% observed a single time. The germline gives CDR1 MNHEY, CDR2 SMNVEV (reference sequence). V dropped 5 bases and J dropped 7 bases, with 17 bases sitting between them. The CDR3 totals 14 residues. The chain joins TRBV27 to TRBJ1-2; D gene uncertain. Specimen: peripheral blood. This receptor was taken from a man at least 80 years old with acute or convalescent COVID-19. The CDR3 region is CASSPRSLVGGYTF. In DNA, the CDR3 is TGTGCCAGCAGTCCACGTTCATTAGTCGGTGGCTACACCTTC.